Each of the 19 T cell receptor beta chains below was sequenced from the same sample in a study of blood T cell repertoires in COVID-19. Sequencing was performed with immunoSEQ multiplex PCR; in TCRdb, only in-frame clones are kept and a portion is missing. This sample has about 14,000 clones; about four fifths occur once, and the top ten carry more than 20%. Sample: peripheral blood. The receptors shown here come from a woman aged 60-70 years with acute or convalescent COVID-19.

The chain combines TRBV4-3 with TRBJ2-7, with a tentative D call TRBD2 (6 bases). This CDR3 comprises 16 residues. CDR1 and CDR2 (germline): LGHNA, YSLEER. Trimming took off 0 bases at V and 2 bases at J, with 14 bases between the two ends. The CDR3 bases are TGCGCCAGCAGCCAAGAGGCCCCAGGAGGGACCTACGAGCAGTACTTC. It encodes CASSQEAPGGTYEQYF.

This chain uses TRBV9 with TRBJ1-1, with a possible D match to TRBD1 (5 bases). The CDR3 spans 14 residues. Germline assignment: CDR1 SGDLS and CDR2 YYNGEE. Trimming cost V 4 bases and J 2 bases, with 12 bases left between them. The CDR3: CASSLGTANTEAFF. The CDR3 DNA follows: TGTGCCAGCAGCCTAGGGACTGCCAACACTGAAGCTTTCTTT.

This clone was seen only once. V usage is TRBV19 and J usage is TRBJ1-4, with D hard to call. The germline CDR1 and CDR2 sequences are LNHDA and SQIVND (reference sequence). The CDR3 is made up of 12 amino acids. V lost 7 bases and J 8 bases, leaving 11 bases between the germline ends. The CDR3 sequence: CASKGANEKLFF. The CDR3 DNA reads TGTGCCAGTAAGGGAGCCAACGAAAAACTGTTTTTT.

The DNA of the CDR3 is TGTGCCATCAGTGAGCCAGGACAGAGTACTAACTATGGCTACACCTTC. Protein: CAISEPGQSTNYGYTF. The rearrangement joins TRBV10-3 to TRBJ1-2; TRBD1 is a possible D gene (6 bases). The CDR3 has 16 residues. Germline V lookup: CDR1 ENHRY, CDR2 SYGVKD. Deletions cut 2 bases from V and 0 bases from J, with 13 bases between.

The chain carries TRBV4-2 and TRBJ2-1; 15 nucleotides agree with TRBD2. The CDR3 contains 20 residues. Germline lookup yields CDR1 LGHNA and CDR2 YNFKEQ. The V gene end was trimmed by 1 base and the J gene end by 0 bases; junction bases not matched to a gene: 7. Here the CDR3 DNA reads TGTGCCAGCAGCCAAGGGATCGGACTAGCGGGAGGGAGCTCCTACAATGAGCAGTTCTTC. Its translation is CASSQGIGLAGGSSYNEQFF.

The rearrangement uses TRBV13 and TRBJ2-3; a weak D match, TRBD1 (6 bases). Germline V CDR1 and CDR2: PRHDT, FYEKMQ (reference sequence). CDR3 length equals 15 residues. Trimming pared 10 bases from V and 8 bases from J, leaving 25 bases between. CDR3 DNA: TGTGCCACCCGATCTTGGGGCAGGGGATACGGTACGCAGTATTTT. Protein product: CATRSWGRGYGTQYF.

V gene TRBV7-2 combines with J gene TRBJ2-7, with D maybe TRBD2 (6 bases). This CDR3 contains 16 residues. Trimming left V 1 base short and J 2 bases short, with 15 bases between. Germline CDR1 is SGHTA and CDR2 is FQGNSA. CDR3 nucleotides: TGTGCCAGCAGCTTAGACGAGATGGCGGGAACCTACGAGCAGTACTTC. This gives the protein CASSLDEMAGTYEQYF.

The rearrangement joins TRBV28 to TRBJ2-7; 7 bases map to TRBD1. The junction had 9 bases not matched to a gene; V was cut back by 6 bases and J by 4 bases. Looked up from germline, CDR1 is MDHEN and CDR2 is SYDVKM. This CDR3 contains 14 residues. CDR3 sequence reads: CASSRGQVGYEQYF. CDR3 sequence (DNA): TGTGCCAGCAGCCGCGGACAGGTAGGGTACGAGCAGTACTTC.

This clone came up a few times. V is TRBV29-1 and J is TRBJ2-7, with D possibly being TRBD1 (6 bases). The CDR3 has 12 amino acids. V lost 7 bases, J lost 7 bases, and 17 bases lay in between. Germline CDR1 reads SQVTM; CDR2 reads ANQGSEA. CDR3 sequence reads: CSAAEQGREQYF. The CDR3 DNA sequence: TGCAGCGCTGCGGAGCAGGGGAGAGAGCAGTACTTC.

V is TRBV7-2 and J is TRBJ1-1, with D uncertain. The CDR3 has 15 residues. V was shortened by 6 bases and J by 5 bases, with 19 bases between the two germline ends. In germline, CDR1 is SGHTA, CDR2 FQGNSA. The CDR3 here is CASSSAPGSRTEAFF. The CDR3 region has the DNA TGTGCCAGCAGTTCTGCCCCCGGGAGCAGGACTGAAGCTTTCTTT.

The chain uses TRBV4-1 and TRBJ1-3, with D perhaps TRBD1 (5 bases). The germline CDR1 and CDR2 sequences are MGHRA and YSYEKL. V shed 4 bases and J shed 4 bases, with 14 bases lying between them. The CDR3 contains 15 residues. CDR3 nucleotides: TGCGCCAGCAGCCGATTCAAGGGGCCAGGAAACACCATATATTTT. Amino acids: CASSRFKGPGNTIYF.

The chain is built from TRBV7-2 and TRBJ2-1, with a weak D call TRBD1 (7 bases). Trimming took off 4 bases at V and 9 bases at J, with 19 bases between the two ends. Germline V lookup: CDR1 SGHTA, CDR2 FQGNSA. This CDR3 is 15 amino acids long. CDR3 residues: CASSSREDRYVEQFF. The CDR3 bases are TGTGCCAGCAGCTCTAGGGAGGACAGGTACGTTGAGCAGTTCTTC.

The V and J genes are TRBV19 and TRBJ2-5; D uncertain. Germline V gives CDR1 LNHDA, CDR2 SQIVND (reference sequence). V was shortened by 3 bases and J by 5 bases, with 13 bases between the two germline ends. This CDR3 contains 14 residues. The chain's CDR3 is CASSISTYSETQYF. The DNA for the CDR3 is TGTGCCAGTAGTATCTCCACCTATAGTGAGACCCAGTACTTC.

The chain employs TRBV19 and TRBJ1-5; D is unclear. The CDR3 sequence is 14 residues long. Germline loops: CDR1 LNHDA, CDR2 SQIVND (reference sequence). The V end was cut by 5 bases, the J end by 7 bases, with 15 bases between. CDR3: CASSAERGLQPQHF. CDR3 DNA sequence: TGTGCCAGTAGTGCGGAACGGGGTTTGCAGCCCCAGCATTTT.

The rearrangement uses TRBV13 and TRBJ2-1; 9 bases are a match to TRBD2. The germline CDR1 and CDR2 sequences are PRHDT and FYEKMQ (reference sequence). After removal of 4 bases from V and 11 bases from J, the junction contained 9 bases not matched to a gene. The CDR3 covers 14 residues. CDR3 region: CASSSLSGGRKQFF. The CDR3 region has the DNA TGTGCCAGCAGCTCGCTCAGCGGGGGGCGGAAGCAGTTCTTC.

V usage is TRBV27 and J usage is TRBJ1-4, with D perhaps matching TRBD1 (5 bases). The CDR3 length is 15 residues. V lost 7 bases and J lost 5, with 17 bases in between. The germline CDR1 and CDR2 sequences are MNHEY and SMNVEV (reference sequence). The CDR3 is CASTQAGRGNEKLFF. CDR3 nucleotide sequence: TGTGCCAGCACCCAAGCCGGGAGGGGAAATGAAAAACTGTTTTTT. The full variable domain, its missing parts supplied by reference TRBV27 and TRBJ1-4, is EAQVTQNPRYLITVTGKKLTVTCSQNMNHEYMSWYRQDPGLGLRQIYYSMNVEVTDKGDVPEGYKVSRKEKRNFPLILESPSPNQTSLYFCASTQAGRGNEKLFFGSGTQLSVL.

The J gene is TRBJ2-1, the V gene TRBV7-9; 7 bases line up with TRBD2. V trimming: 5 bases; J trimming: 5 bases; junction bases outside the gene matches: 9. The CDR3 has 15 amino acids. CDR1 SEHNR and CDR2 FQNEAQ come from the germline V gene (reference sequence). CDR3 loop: CASSRPLADHNEQFF. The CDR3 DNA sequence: TGTGCCAGCAGCCGACCTCTAGCGGACCACAATGAGCAGTTCTTC.

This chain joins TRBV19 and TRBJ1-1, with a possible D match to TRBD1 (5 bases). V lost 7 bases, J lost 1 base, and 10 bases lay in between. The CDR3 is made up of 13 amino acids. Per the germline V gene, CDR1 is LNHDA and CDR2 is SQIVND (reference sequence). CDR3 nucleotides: TGTGCCAGTAACCCCGACAGGAACACTGAAGCTTTCTTT. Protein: CASNPDRNTEAFF.

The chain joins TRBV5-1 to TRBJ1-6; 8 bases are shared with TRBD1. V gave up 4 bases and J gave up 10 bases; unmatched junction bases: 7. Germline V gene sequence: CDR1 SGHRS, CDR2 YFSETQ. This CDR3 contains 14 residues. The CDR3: CASSTGQVDSPLHF. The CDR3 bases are TGCGCCAGCAGCACGGGACAGGTCGACTCACCCCTCCACTTT. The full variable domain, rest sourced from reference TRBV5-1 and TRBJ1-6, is KAGVTQTPRYLIKTRGQQVTLSCSPISGHRSVSWYQQTPGQGLQFLFEYFSETQRNKGNFPGRFSGRQFSNSRSEMNVSTLELGDSALYLCASSTGQVDSPLHFGNGTRLTVT.